The present entry profiles one TCR beta chain with its context. What it binds is not known. This record belongs to a study of T-cell reconstitution after alpha-beta-depleted transplantation in children. V gave up 7 bases and J gave up 6 bases, with 15 bases separating them. This CDR3 is built from 13 residues. The germline CDR1 and CDR2 sequences are MGHRA and YSYEKL. As it was prepared, the TCRbeta library received unique molecular identifiers. TCRdb independently ran MiXCR on the PCR reads; one entry per CDR3 protein. In the table there are about 540,000 distinct CDR3 sequences, around 27% of which are singletons. Points from the study as a whole: Approximately two months post-transplant, alpha-beta T cells reportedly originated from several hundred expanded graft clones. Once a year had passed after transplant, T-cell counts and diversity came mostly from newly produced T cells. Recipient T cells and thymic progenitors that survived gave rise to the high TCRbeta diversity observed at day 60 in some patients.

The receptor was derived from a boy under three years old with Wiskott-Aldrich syndrome, due to receive a stem cell transplant. This chain uses TRBV4-1 with TRBJ1-1, with D possibly matching TRBD1 (6 bases). Sequenced material: PBMCs, taken before TCRalphabeta/CD19-depleted stem cell transplant. The CDR3 bases are TGCGCCAGCACTAAACGGGAGGGGGCTGAAGCTTTCTTT. It specifies CASTKREGAEAFF.